These 23 T cell receptor beta chains originate from one sample sequenced in a study of cytomegalovirus exposure and HLA in healthy donors. Clones were sequenced by immunoSEQ multiplex PCR, and TCRdb holds only the in-frame ones, with some missing. Here the sample spans approximately 260,000 clones, approximately 86% being singletons. Specimen: PBMCs. These TCRs come from a woman between 18 and 30 years old in good health and CMV-seronegative.

This clone was recorded only once. V usage is TRBV6-4 and J usage is TRBJ1-2; possibly TRBD1 for D (6 bases). V lost 5 bases and J 2 bases, leaving 9 bases between the germline ends. This CDR3 is 13 amino acids long. CDR1 and CDR2 from the germline V gene are MRHNA and SNTAGT. The CDR3 sequence: CASSRGMNYGYTF. DNA for the CDR3: TGTGCCAGCAGTAGGGGGATGAACTATGGCTACACCTTC.

The chain employs TRBV4-2 and TRBJ2-7; 8 bases agree with TRBD2. The CDR3 covers 14 residues. Per the germline V gene, CDR1 is LGHNA and CDR2 is YNFKEQ. The ends lost 3 bases at V and 0 bases at J; junction bases unmatched: 1. The CDR3 bases are TGTGCCAGCAGCCACAGCGGGAGCTCCTACGAGCAGTACTTC. It translates to CASSHSGSSYEQYF.

The V call is TRBV5-4, the J call TRBJ1-2; 10 bases are shared with TRBD1. Losses at the gene ends were 2 bases for V and 4 bases for J; bases not matched to a gene: 8. Looked up from germline, CDR1 is SGHNT and CDR2 is YYREEE (reference sequence). The CDR3 runs to 16 residues. The CDR3 protein is CASSLDRDRGGYGYTF. CDR3 in DNA: TGTGCCAGCAGCTTAGACCGGGACAGGGGAGGCTATGGCTACACCTTC.

This chain connects TRBV6-1 to TRBJ2-7, with TRBD1 matching 7 bases. Looked up from germline, CDR1 is MNHNS and CDR2 is SASEGT. CDR3 size: 14 residues. With 6 bases clipped from V and 2 bases from J, the junction kept 7 bases outside the gene matches. The CDR3 sequence is CASSATGFTYEQYF. CDR3 in DNA: TGTGCCAGCAGCGCGACAGGGTTCACCTACGAGCAGTACTTC.

The rearrangement links TRBV5-1 to TRBJ2-2; 7 nucleotides agree with TRBD2. Germline V CDR1 and CDR2: SGHRS, YFSETQ. The CDR3 loop spans 16 amino acids. V was clipped by 0 bases and J by 4 bases; unmatched bases: 6. The CDR3 reads CASSLVGLEGTGELFF. The DNA for the CDR3 is TGCGCCAGCAGCTTGGTAGGACTAGAAGGCACCGGGGAGCTGTTTTTT.

This chain joins TRBV28 and TRBJ1-1; TRBD1 aligns across 7 bases. The CDR3 loop spans 15 amino acids. CDR1 and CDR2 from the germline V gene are MDHEN and SYDVKM. Trimming cost V 7 bases and J 1 base; bases outside gene matches: 9. CDR3 residues: CASNTPDRANTEAFF. The CDR3 DNA reads TGTGCCAGCAATACTCCAGACAGGGCGAACACTGAAGCTTTCTTT.

The chain has TRBV30 and TRBJ2-1, with TRBD2 matching over 13 bases. This CDR3 is 14 amino acids long. Germline trimming cut 5 bases from V and 10 bases from J; bases unmatched to any gene: 8. CDR1 is GTSNPN and CDR2 is SVGIG in the germline V gene (reference sequence). The CDR3 sequence: CAWEGTSGILEQFF. The CDR3 coding sequence is TGTGCCTGGGAAGGGACTAGCGGGATTCTCGAGCAGTTCTTC.

The chain is built from TRBV4-1 and TRBJ1-5; no reliable D call. CDR1 is MGHRA and CDR2 is YSYEKL in the germline V gene. CDR3 length equals 12 residues. V shed 3 bases and J shed 4 bases, with 4 bases lying between them. The CDR3: CASSHLNQPQHF. The DNA of the CDR3 is TGCGCCAGCAGCCATCTGAATCAGCCCCAGCATTTT.

The chain joins TRBV21-1 to TRBJ2-7; whether TRBD1, the table's D call, matches the DNA was not checked. TRBV21-1 represents a pseudogene. CDR3 length: 20 residues. The CDR3, as DNA: TGTGCCAGCAGCGACTACCCCCGGGACAGGAGCCGACCCCCCACCTACGAGCAGTACTTC. It translates to CASSDYPRDRSRPPTYEQYF.

The rearrangement links TRBV5-1 to TRBJ2-5; 12 positions match TRBD2. CDR1 is SGHRS and CDR2 is YFSETQ in the germline V gene. After removal of 4 bases from V and 5 bases from J, the junction contained 6 bases not matched to a gene. This CDR3 contains 15 residues. This chain's CDR3 is CASSTRLAGEETQYF. The CDR3 DNA reads as TGCGCCAGCAGCACCCGACTAGCGGGAGAGGAGACCCAGTACTTC.

The genes are TRBV5-4 and TRBJ1-6; tentatively, D is TRBD1 (5 bases). Germline CDR1 is SGHNT and CDR2 is YYREEE (reference sequence). This CDR3 comprises 18 residues. V was pared by 4 bases and J by 7 bases, with 24 bases between. The CDR3 DNA sequence: TGTGCCAGCAGCCTCCTAGGTTATCTGGGGGGAGGCAATTCACCCCTCCACTTT. Translated, it gives CASSLLGYLGGGNSPLHF.

This chain links TRBV30 with TRBJ2-3, with a tentative D call TRBD2 (6 bases). Trimming stripped 4 bases from V and 2 bases from J, with 19 bases between. Germline loops: CDR1 GTSNPN, CDR2 SVGIG (reference sequence). The CDR3 contains 16 residues. CDR3: CAWTFVGSGATDTQYF. The CDR3 coding sequence is TGTGCCTGGACCTTCGTGGGTAGCGGAGCCACAGATACGCAGTATTTT.

The chain recombines TRBV19 with TRBJ1-1, with D tentatively TRBD1 (6 bases). CDR1 and CDR2 from the germline V gene are LNHDA and SQIVND (reference sequence). Trimming cost V 3 bases and J 0 bases, with 11 bases left between them. The CDR3 consists of 15 residues. DNA of the CDR3: TGTGCCAGTAGTATTAGGGGGACGGTGAACACTGAAGCTTTCTTT. Its translation is CASSIRGTVNTEAFF.

V gene TRBV19 combines with J gene TRBJ1-4; TRBD1 agrees at 7 bases. Germline values: CDR1 LNHDA, CDR2 SQIVND (reference sequence). The CDR3 has 14 residues. With 5 bases clipped from V and 6 bases from J, the junction kept 6 bases outside the gene matches. The CDR3 loop is CASSLTGSYEKLFF. The CDR3 bases are TGTGCCAGTAGTCTGACAGGGTCTTATGAAAAACTGTTTTTT.

CDR3 residues: CASSLALYGYTF. CDR3 nucleotides: TGTGCCAGCAGCTTAGCCCTCTATGGCTACACCTTC. The chain employs TRBV7-9 and TRBJ1-2; the D is unclear. This CDR3 is 12 amino acids long. V was cut by 0 bases and J by 4 bases, with 3 bases left in between. The V gene's germline CDR1 is SEHNR and CDR2 FQNEAQ (reference sequence).

The CDR3 protein is CASSVAGTSYEQYF. The CDR3 DNA reads as TGTGCCAGCAGCGTAGCAGGGACTAGTTACGAGCAGTACTTC. V usage is TRBV9 and J usage is TRBJ2-7, with TRBD2 matching 8 bases. The CDR3 is 14 residues long. The junction had 3 bases not matched to a gene; V was cut back by 0 bases and J by 4 bases. Germline V CDR1 and CDR2: SGDLS, YYNGEE.

This clone was recorded a few times. One junction end does not reproduce the germline sequence, and a read error may be involved. This chain uses TRBV6-5 with TRBJ1-1, with D uncertain. CDR3 length equals 11 residues. Germline CDR1 is MNHEY and CDR2 is SVGAGI. CDR3 region: CASSSGEKWSF. The CDR3 nucleotides are TGTGCCAGCAGTTCCGGTGAGAAGTGGAGCTTT.

The J gene is TRBJ1-5, the V gene TRBV19; no definite D call. Trimming removed 2 bases at V and 0 bases at J, with 8 bases between. This CDR3 has 15 residues. CDR1 LNHDA and CDR2 SQIVND come from the germline V gene (reference sequence). This CDR3 reads CASSIPHFSNQPQHF. The CDR3 bases are TGTGCCAGTAGTATACCCCATTTTAGCAATCAGCCCCAGCATTTT.

The rearrangement links TRBV29-1 to TRBJ2-1; D call uncertain. This CDR3 is 14 amino acids long. Germline V gives CDR1 SQVTM, CDR2 ANQGSEA. With 6 bases removed from V and 6 bases from J, the gap between germline ends came to 18 bases. In DNA form, the CDR3 reads TGCAGCGTCCCCGGGTGGTCTATTGGCAATGAGCAGTTCTTC. This sequence encodes CSVPGWSIGNEQFF.

The rearrangement joins TRBV14 to TRBJ1-1; perhaps TRBD1 as D (5 bases). This CDR3 comprises 16 residues. Trimming removed 0 bases at V and 0 bases at J, with 11 bases between. Germline loops: CDR1 SGHDN, CDR2 FVKESK. In DNA, the CDR3 is TGTGCCAGCAGCCAAGATACAGGCAGCCTGAACACTGAAGCTTTCTTT. Protein sequence: CASSQDTGSLNTEAFF.

The rearrangement uses TRBV2 and TRBJ2-7, with D perhaps TRBD2 (5 bases). Trimming took 9 bases from V and 4 from J, leaving 19 bases between them. The CDR3 extends over 14 amino acids. The germline gives CDR1 SNHLY, CDR2 FYNNEI. CDR3 region: CASRPNSGGYEQYF. The CDR3 nucleotides are TGTGCCAGTCGACCCAACTCTGGAGGTTACGAGCAGTACTTC.

The chain combines TRBV7-9 with TRBJ1-4, with D maybe TRBD1 (5 bases). The V end lost 6 bases, the J end lost 3 bases, and 8 bases lay between the germline ends. Germline loops: CDR1 SEHNR, CDR2 FQNEAQ (reference sequence). The CDR3 extends over 13 amino acids. CDR3 region: CASSRGANEKLFF. The CDR3 DNA sequence: TGTGCCAGCAGTCGGGGGGCTAATGAAAAACTGTTTTTT.

This clone occurred a few times. CDR3 nucleotides: TGTGCCAGCAGTTTATGGTCGGAGAATAATTCACCCCTCCACTTT. Translation gives CASSLWSENNSPLHF. The chain is built from TRBV28 and TRBJ1-6; D not certain. CDR3 length equals 15 residues. Trimming cost V 0 bases and J 5 bases, with 8 bases left between them. The germline V gene encodes CDR1 MDHEN and CDR2 SYDVKM.